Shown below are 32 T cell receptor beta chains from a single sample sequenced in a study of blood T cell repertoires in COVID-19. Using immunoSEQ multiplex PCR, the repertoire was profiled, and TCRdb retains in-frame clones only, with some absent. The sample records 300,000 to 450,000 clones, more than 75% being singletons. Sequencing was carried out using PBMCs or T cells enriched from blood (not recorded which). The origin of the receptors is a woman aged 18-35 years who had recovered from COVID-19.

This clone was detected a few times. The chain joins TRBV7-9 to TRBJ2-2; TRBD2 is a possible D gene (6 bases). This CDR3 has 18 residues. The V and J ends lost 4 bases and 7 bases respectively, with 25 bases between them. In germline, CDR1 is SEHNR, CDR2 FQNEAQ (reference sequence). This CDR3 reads CASSSQDLIWGEIGELFF. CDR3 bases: TGTGCCAGCAGCTCCCAGGACCTAATCTGGGGGGAAATCGGGGAGCTGTTTTTT.

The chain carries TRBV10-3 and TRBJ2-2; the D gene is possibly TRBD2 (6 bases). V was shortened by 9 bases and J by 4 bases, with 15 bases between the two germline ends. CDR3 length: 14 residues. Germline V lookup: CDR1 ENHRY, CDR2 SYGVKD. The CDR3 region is CAIGPGLSTGELFF. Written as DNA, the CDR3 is TGTGCCATTGGCCCGGGACTCAGCACCGGGGAGCTGTTTTTT.

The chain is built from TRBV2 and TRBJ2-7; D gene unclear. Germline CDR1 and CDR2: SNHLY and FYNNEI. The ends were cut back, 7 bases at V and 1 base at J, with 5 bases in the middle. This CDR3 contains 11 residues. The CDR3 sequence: CASTQSYEQYF. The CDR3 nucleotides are TGTGCCAGCACGCAGTCCTACGAGCAGTACTTC.

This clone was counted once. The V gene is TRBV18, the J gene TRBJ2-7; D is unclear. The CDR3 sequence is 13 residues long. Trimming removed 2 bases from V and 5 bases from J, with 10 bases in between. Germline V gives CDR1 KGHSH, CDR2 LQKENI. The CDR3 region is CASSPESLDEQYF. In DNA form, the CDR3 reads TGTGCCAGCTCACCAGAATCGCTAGACGAGCAGTACTTC.

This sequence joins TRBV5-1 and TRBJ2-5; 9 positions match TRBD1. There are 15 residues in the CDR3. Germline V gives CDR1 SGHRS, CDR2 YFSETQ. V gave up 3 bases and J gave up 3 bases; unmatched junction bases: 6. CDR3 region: CASSSRRTGEETQYF. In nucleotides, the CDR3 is TGCGCCAGCAGCTCCCGCCGGACAGGGGAAGAGACCCAGTACTTC.

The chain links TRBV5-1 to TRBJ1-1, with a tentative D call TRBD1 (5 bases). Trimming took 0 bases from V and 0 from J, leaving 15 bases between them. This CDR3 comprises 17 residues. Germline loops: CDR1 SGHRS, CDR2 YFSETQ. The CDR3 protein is CASSLGLGASMNTEAFF. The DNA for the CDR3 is TGCGCCAGCAGCTTGGGGTTAGGGGCCTCAATGAACACTGAAGCTTTCTTT.

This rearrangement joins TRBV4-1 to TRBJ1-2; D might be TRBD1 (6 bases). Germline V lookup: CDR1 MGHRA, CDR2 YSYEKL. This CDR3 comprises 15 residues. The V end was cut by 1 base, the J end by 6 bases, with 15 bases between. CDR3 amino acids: CASSQVAGEGHGYTF. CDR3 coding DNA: TGCGCCAGCAGCCAAGTGGCAGGGGAAGGGCATGGCTACACCTTC.

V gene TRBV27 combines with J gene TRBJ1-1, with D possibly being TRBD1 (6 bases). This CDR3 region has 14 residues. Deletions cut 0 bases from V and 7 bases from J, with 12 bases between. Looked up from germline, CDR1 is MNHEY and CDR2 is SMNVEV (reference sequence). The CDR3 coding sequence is TGTGCCAGCAGTTTATCAGGGAAGGGGGTTGAAGCTTTCTTT. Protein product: CASSLSGKGVEAFF.

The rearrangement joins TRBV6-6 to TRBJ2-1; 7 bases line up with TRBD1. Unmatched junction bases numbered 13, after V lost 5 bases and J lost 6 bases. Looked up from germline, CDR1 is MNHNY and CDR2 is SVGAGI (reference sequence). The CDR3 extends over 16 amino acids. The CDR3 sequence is CASSPWDSKRGNEQFF. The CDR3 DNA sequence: TGTGCCAGCAGTCCCTGGGACAGCAAACGGGGCAATGAGCAGTTCTTC.

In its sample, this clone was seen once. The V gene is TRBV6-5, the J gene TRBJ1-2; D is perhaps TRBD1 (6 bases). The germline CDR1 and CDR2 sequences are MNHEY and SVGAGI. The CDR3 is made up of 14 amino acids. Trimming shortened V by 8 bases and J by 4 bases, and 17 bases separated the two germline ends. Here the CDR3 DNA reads TGTGCCAGCCGCTACTCCAGGGGTACCTATGGCTACACCTTC. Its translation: CASRYSRGTYGYTF.

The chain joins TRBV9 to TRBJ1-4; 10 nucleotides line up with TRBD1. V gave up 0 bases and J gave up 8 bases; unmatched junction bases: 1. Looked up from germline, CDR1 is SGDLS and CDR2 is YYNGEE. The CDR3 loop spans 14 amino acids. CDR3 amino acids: CASSVGTGGEKLFF. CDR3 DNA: TGTGCCAGCAGCGTAGGGACAGGGGGGGAAAAACTGTTTTTT.

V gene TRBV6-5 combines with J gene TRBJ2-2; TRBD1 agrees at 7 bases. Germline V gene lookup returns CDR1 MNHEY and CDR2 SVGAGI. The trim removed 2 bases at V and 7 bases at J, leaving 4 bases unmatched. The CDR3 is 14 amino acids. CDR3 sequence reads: CASSYRGRNGELFF. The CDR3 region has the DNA TGTGCCAGCAGTTACAGGGGGCGAAACGGGGAGCTGTTTTTT.

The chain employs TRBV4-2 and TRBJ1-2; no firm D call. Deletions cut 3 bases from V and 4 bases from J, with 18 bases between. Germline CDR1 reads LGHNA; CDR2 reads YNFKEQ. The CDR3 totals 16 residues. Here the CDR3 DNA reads TGTGCCAGCAGCCACCCCGAAACCGGGTTCTTCTATGGCTACACCTTC. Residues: CASSHPETGFFYGYTF.

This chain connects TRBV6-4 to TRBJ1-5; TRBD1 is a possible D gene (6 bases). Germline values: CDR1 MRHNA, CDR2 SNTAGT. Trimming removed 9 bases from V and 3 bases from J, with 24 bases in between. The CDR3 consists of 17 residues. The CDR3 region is CARNGKDSGGSNQPQHF. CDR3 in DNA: TGTGCCAGGAACGGGAAGGACAGCGGCGGTTCCAATCAGCCCCAGCATTTT.

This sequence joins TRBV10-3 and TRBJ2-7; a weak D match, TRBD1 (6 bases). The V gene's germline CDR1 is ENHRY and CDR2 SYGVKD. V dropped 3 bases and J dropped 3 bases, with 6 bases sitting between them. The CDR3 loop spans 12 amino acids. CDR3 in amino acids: CAISEQGYEQYF. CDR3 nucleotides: TGTGCCATCAGTGAACAGGGCTACGAGCAGTACTTC.

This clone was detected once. The CDR3, as DNA: TGCGCCAGCAGCTTGGATGGCAGGGGGGACACTGAAGCTTTCTTT. Protein sequence: CASSLDGRGDTEAFF. The chain uses TRBV5-1 and TRBJ1-1; 7 bases are a match to TRBD1. With 0 bases clipped from V and 3 bases from J, the junction kept 5 bases outside the gene matches. CDR3 size: 15 residues. CDR1 is SGHRS, CDR2 YFSETQ, per germline.

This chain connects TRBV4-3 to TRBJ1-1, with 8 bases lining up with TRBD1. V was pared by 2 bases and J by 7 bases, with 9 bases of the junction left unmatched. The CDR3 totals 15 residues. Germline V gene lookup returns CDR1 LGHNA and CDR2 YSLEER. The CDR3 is CASSQYFRGQGEAFF. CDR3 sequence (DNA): TGCGCCAGCAGCCAATATTTCAGGGGGCAAGGTGAAGCTTTCTTT.

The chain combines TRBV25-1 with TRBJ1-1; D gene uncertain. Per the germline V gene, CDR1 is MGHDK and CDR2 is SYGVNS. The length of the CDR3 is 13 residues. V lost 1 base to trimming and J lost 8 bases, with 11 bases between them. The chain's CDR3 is CASSEWVTEEAFF. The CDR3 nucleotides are TGTGCCAGCAGTGAATGGGTGACGGAGGAAGCTTTCTTT.

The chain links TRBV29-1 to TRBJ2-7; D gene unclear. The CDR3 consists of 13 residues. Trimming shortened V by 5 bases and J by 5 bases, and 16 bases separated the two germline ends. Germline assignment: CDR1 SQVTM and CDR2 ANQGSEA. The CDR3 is CSVSRRSGDEQYF. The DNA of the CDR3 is TGCAGCGTTTCTCGAAGGTCGGGTGACGAGCAGTACTTC.

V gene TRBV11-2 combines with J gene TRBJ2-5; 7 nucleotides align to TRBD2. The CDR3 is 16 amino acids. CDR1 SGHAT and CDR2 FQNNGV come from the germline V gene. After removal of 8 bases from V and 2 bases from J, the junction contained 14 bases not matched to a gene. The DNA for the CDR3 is TGTGCCAGCCTCTTTGGGGAGGGCCGACAGCAAGAGACCCAGTACTTC. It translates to CASLFGEGRQQETQYF.

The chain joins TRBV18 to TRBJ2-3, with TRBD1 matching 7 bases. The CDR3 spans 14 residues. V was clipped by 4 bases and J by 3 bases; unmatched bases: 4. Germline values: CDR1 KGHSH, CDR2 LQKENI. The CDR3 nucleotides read TGTGCCAGCTCACAGGGGGCTAAGACAGATACGCAGTATTTT. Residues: CASSQGAKTDTQYF.

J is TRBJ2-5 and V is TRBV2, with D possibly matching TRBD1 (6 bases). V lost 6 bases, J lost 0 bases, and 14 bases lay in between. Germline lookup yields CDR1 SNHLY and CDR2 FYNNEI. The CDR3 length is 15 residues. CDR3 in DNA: TGTGCCAGCAGCGAACAGGGCTTGGACCAAGAGACCCAGTACTTC. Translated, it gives CASSEQGLDQETQYF.

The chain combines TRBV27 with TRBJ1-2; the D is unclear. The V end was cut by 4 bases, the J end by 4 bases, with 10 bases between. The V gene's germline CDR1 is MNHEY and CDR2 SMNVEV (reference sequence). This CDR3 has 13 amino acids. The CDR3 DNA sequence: TGTGCCAGCAGTTCCGGACTGGGCTATGGCTACACCTTC. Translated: CASSSGLGYGYTF.

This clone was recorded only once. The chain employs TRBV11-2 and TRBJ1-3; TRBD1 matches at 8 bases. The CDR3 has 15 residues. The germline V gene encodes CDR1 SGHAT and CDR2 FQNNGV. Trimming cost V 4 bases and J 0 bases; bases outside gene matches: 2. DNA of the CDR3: TGTGCCAGCAGCTGGGACAGGAGCTCTGGAAACACCATATATTTT. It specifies CASSWDRSSGNTIYF.

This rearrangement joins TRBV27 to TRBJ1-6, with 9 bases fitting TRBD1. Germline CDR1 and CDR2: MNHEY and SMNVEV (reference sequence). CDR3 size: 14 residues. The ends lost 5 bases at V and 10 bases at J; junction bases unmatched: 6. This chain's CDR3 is CASSLQGARSPLHF. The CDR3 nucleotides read TGTGCCAGCAGTCTACAGGGGGCAAGGTCACCCCTCCACTTT.

This CDR3 reads CASSPSRDTEAFF. DNA for the CDR3: TGTGCCAGCTCACCGAGCCGGGACACTGAAGCTTTCTTT. The rearrangement links TRBV18 to TRBJ1-1; unclear D gene. Germline CDR1 is KGHSH and CDR2 is LQKENI. With 3 bases removed from V and 3 bases from J, the gap between germline ends came to 8 bases. The CDR3 totals 13 residues. The full variable domain, its missing parts supplied by reference TRBV18 and TRBJ1-1, is NAGVMQNPRHLVRRRGQEARLRCSPMKGHSHVYWYRQLPEEGLKFMVYLQKENIIDESGMPKERFSAEFPKEGPSILRIQQVVRGDSAAYFCASSPSRDTEAFFGQGTRLTVV.

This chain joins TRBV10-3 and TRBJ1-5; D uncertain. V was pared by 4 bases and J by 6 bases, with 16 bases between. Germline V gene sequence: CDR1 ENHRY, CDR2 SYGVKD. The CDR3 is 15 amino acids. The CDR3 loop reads CAISVGGPTFQPQHF. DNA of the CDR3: TGTGCCATCAGTGTTGGAGGCCCTACGTTTCAGCCCCAGCATTTT.

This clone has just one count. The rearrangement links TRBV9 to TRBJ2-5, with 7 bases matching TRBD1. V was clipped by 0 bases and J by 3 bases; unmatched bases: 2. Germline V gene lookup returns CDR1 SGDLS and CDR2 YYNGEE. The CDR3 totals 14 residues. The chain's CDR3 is CASSVVGTEETQYF. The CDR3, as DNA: TGTGCCAGCAGCGTAGTAGGGACAGAAGAGACCCAGTACTTC.

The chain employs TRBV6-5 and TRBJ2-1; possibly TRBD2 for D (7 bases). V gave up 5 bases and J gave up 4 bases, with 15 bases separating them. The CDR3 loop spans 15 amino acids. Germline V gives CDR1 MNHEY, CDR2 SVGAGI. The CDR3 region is CASSLGGGPYNEQFF. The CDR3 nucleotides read TGTGCCAGCAGTCTAGGCGGGGGCCCATACAATGAGCAGTTCTTC.

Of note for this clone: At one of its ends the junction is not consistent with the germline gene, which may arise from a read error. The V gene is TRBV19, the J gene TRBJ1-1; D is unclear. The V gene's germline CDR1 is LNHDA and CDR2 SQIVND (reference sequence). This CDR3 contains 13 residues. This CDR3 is CASRADLGTEAFF. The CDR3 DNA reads TGTGCGAGTAGGGCGGATTTGGGCACTGAAGCTTTCTTT.

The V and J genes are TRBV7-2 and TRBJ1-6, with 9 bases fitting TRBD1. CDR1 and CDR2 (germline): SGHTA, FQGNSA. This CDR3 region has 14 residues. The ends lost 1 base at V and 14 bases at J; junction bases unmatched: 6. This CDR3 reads CASSLGTGEKALHF. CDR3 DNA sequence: TGTGCCAGCAGCTTAGGGACAGGGGAGAAAGCCCTCCACTTT.

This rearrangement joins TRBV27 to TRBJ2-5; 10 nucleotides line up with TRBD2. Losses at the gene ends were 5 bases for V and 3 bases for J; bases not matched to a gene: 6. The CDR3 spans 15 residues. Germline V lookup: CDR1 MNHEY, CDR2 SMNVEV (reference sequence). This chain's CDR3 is CASSPLLAGEETQYF. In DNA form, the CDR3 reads TGTGCCAGCAGTCCCCTCCTAGCGGGGGAAGAGACCCAGTACTTC.